This T cell receptor (beta chain) was documented in a study of blood T cell repertoires in COVID-19. Clones were read by immunoSEQ multiplex PCR, and TCRdb kept only the in-frame ones, dropping some. The sample contains about 230,000 clones, 70% to 85% of which appear only once. Germline V lookup: CDR1 SGHRS, CDR2 YFSETQ. CDR3 length: 16 residues. V trimming: 4 bases; J trimming: 2 bases; junction bases outside the gene matches: 10. Sequences were obtained from PBMCs or T cells enriched from blood (not recorded which). The chain employs TRBV5-1 and TRBJ2-7; 9 bases match TRBD2. The TCR originated in a man aged 55 to 70 who had recovered from COVID-19. As DNA, the CDR3 is TGCGCCAGCAGCGTGTCTAGCGGGGCCATAGCCTACGAGCAGTACTTC. This codes for CASSVSSGAIAYEQYF. The variable domain in full, completed from reference TRBV5-1 and TRBJ2-7, reads KAGVTQTPRYLIKTRGQQVTLSCSPISGHRSVSWYQQTPGQGLQFLFEYFSETQRNKGNFPGRFSGRQFSNSRSEMNVSTLELGDSALYLCASSVSSGAIAYEQYFGPGTRLTVT.